Below, 30 T cell receptor beta chains from the same sample are listed, as sequenced in a study of T cells in Graves' hyperthyroidism and ophthalmopathy (dated by TCRdb to the late 2010s). The method behind the library was multiplex PCR. Sequencing was performed on an Illumina HiSeq 2000. TCR beta CDR3 regions were amplified from RNA transcripts. The TCR CDR3 was subjected to a first round of RT-PCR using the HTBI primer set and the Qiagen OneStep RT-PCR kit. TCRdb applied fastp at Q25 and MiXCR to the public reads, then kept only in-frame beta chains. Every entry covers one CDR3 protein and lists the most common genes and DNA from its rows. Counted in this sample were some 770,000 distinct CDR3 sequences; 16% of them appeared once. The ten largest clonotypes hold approximately 8.4% of the sample. The sequenced material came from blood. The receptors originated from a man aged 18 to 30 with Graves' hyperthyroidism.

This clonotype was counted many times. J is TRBJ2-1 and V is TRBV7-3; D might be TRBD2 (6 bases). CDR3 length: 17 amino acids. From germline, CDR1 is SGHTA and CDR2 FQGTGA. V was trimmed by 1 base and J by 4 bases, leaving 17 bases between them. The CDR3 loop reads CASSLKFEASAYNEQFF. The CDR3 DNA reads TGTGCCAGCAGCTTAAAGTTCGAGGCTAGCGCTTACAATGAGCAGTTCTTC. Complete variable domain (other parts from reference TRBV7-3 and TRBJ2-1): GAGVSQTPSNKVTEKGKYVELRCDPISGHTALYWYRQSLGQGPEFLIYFQGTGAADDSGLPNDRFFAVRPEGSVSTLKIQRTERGDSAVYLCASSLKFEASAYNEQFFGPGTRLTVL.

This clonotype was seen many times. This chain links TRBV7-9 with TRBJ2-7, with D possibly TRBD2 on 6 matching bases. Germline assignment: CDR1 SEHNR and CDR2 FQNEAQ (reference sequence). The CDR3 contains 12 residues. The V and J ends lost 5 bases and 6 bases respectively, with 11 bases between them. The CDR3, as DNA: TGTGCCAGCAGCCAGGGACTCGGCGAGCAGTACTTC. It yields the protein CASSQGLGEQYF.

This clonotype was seen a handful of times. This chain links TRBV18 with TRBJ2-7; no clear D gene. Germline lookup yields CDR1 KGHSH and CDR2 LQKENI. The CDR3 sequence is 14 residues long. Trimming left V 0 bases short and J 6 bases short, with 12 bases between. The CDR3: CASSPPGIGSEQYF. The CDR3 nucleotides read TGTGCCAGCTCACCACCTGGGATCGGAAGCGAGCAGTACTTC.

This clonotype was observed a handful of times. This chain joins TRBV9 and TRBJ2-2, with D unresolved. The CDR3 loop spans 15 amino acids. Between the trimmed V and J ends, which lost 1 base and 2 bases, there was a span of 9 bases. Germline CDR1 and CDR2: SGDLS and YYNGEE. The CDR3 region has the DNA TGTGCCAGCAGCGTAAATCCGGTTAACACCGGGGAGCTGTTTTTT. This sequence encodes CASSVNPVNTGELFF.

Only a few counts were recorded for this clonotype. J is TRBJ2-7 and V is TRBV2, with 12 bases identical to TRBD2. From germline, CDR1 is SNHLY and CDR2 FYNNEI. The CDR3 sequence is 15 residues long. J lost 5 bases, V lost 1 base, and 3 bases had no gene match. CDR3 DNA: TGTGCCAGCAGTGAAGGGACTAGCGGGGTCGACGAGCAGTACTTC. As protein: CASSEGTSGVDEQYF.

Only a few counts were recorded for this clonotype. The V gene is TRBV20-1, the J gene TRBJ1-1; weak D call: TRBD1 (6 bases). This CDR3 has 16 amino acids. Germline CDR1 is DFQATT and CDR2 is SNEGSKA (reference sequence). Trimming left V 0 bases short and J 0 bases short, with 14 bases between. The CDR3 DNA follows: TGCAGTGCTAGAGATGACAGGAACCCAATGAACACTGAAGCTTTCTTT. This codes for CSARDDRNPMNTEAFF.

This clonotype was picked up many times. The chain combines TRBV11-3 with TRBJ1-1; D not resolved. There are 13 residues in the CDR3. The germline CDR1 and CDR2 sequences are SGHNT and YENEEA. V gave up 5 bases and J gave up 4 bases, with 11 bases separating them. The CDR3 nucleotides read TGTGCCAGCAGCGCTCAAAAACGCACTGAAGCTTTCTTT. It encodes CASSAQKRTEAFF.

This clonotype was recorded at least ten times. The CDR3 reads CASSPPGAWKTQYF. CDR3 nucleotide sequence: TGTGCCAGCAGTCCCCCAGGGGCTTGGAAGACCCAGTACTTC. This chain joins TRBV28 and TRBJ2-5; D is possibly TRBD1 (6 bases). Germline V CDR1 and CDR2: MDHEN, SYDVKM. The V end was cut by 5 bases, the J end by 6 bases, with 16 bases between. CDR3 size: 14 residues.

Ten or more counts support this clonotype. The chain carries TRBV7-9 and TRBJ2-1, with 7 nucleotides matching TRBD2. CDR3 size: 18 residues. J lost 7 bases, V lost 1 base, and 16 bases had no gene match. CDR1 is SEHNR and CDR2 is FQNEAQ in the germline V gene (reference sequence). The DNA of the CDR3 is TGTGCCAGCAGCTTAGGGGTCTCTGGGAGGGCTTCGGGTAATGAGCAGTTCTTC. Its translation: CASSLGVSGRASGNEQFF.

In this sample, this clonotype turned up a few times. V is TRBV2 and J is TRBJ2-6; D gene uncertain. Germline CDR1 SNHLY, CDR2 FYNNEI. V dropped 3 bases and J dropped 11 bases, with 14 bases sitting between them. This CDR3 spans 14 amino acids. The CDR3 sequence: CASSDPDKDDVLTF. As DNA, the CDR3 is TGTGCCAGCAGTGACCCCGACAAGGACGACGTCCTGACTTTC.

Ten or more counts support this clonotype. This chain connects TRBV20-1 to TRBJ2-3, with D perhaps TRBD1 (5 bases). The V gene's germline CDR1 is DFQATT and CDR2 SNEGSKA (reference sequence). V lost 6 bases to trimming and J lost 1 base, with 20 bases between them. The CDR3 totals 16 residues. The CDR3 loop reads CSANLLGAAGTDTQYF. The CDR3 DNA reads as TGCAGTGCCAACCTTTTAGGGGCGGCGGGCACAGATACGCAGTATTTT.

This clonotype was counted only a few times. The chain carries TRBV27 and TRBJ2-6, with D unresolved. This CDR3 is built from 14 residues. Germline loops: CDR1 MNHEY, CDR2 SMNVEV (reference sequence). The germline V and J ends were trimmed by 7 bases and 3 bases, with 10 bases remaining between them. The CDR3 nucleotides are TGTGCCAGCACCGGGTATGGTGGGGCCAACGTCCTGACTTTC. Residues: CASTGYGGANVLTF.

This clonotype was picked up one time. The chain employs TRBV5-4 and TRBJ2-3; the match to TRBD2 covers 13 bases. Per germline, CDR1 SGHNT and CDR2 YYREEE (reference sequence). The trim removed 3 bases at V and 4 bases at J, leaving 17 bases unmatched. This CDR3 is built from 20 residues. CDR3 loop: CASSSPPGLAGTSRSDTQYF. The DNA for the CDR3 is TGTGCCAGCAGCTCGCCTCCGGGACTAGCGGGAACCTCCCGCTCAGATACGCAGTATTTT. The whole variable domain, filled in from reference TRBV5-4 and TRBJ2-3, reads ETGVTQSPTHLIKTRGQQVTLRCSSQSGHNTVSWYQQALGQGPQFIFQYYREEENGRGNFPPRFSGLQFPNYSSELNVNALELDDSALYLCASSSPPGLAGTSRSDTQYFGPGTRLTVL.

This clonotype was picked up many times. The V call is TRBV28, the J call TRBJ2-5, with no clear D. The CDR3 loop spans 11 amino acids. Germline V gene sequence: CDR1 MDHEN, CDR2 SYDVKM. With 7 bases removed from V and 5 bases from J, the gap between germline ends came to 8 bases. DNA for the CDR3: TGTGCCAGCACCAGAGCGGAGACCCAGTACTTC. Protein sequence: CASTRAETQYF.

This clonotype was detected many times. This chain connects TRBV6-1 to TRBJ2-3; 8 nucleotides align to TRBD2. Germline CDR1 and CDR2: MNHNS and SASEGT. Losses at the gene ends were 9 bases for V and 2 bases for J; bases not matched to a gene: 10. This CDR3 is 15 amino acids long. DNA for the CDR3: TGTGCCAGTGGTCTCTCGGGAGGGCCCACAGATACGCAGTATTTT. Protein: CASGLSGGPTDTQYF.

The chain employs TRBV29-1 and TRBJ2-7; 7 bases match TRBD2. The CDR3 totals 13 residues. J gave up 4 bases and V 7 bases, and 10 bases lay outside the gene matches. Per the germline V gene, CDR1 is SQVTM and CDR2 is ANQGSEA. The CDR3 bases are TGCAGCGCTCTCTCCCCGGGAGGTTACGAGCAGTACTTC. Protein product: CSALSPGGYEQYF.

This chain joins TRBV4-3 and TRBJ2-1, with D maybe TRBD1 (5 bases). The CDR3 consists of 17 residues. V was shortened by 0 bases and J by 0 bases, with 12 bases between the two germline ends. Germline loops: CDR1 LGHNA, CDR2 YSLEER. The CDR3 spells CASSQDTSTASYNEQFF. CDR3 bases: TGCGCCAGCAGCCAAGATACGTCGACAGCCTCCTACAATGAGCAGTTCTTC.

The table lists this clonotype with a few counts. V and J are TRBV7-9 and TRBJ2-7, with 7 bases lining up with TRBD2. The V gene's germline CDR1 is SEHNR and CDR2 FQNEAQ (reference sequence). CDR3 size: 15 residues. J gave up 7 bases and V 3 bases, and 12 bases lay outside the gene matches. CDR3 loop: CASSFLAGNVGEQYF. In DNA, the CDR3 is TGTGCCAGCAGCTTCTTAGCGGGCAACGTGGGGGAGCAGTACTTC. The variable domain in full, with the rest retrieved from reference TRBV7-9 and TRBJ2-7, is DTGVSQNPRHKITKRGQNVTFRCDPISEHNRLYWYRQTLGQGPEFLTYFQNEAQLEKSRLLSDRFSAERPKGSFSTLEIQRTEQGDSAMYLCASSFLAGNVGEQYFGPGTRLTVT.

This rearrangement joins TRBV5-1 to TRBJ2-3; D is ambiguous. The CDR3 is made up of 13 amino acids. Trimming removed 4 bases at V and 0 bases at J, with 6 bases between. Germline CDR1 reads SGHRS; CDR2 reads YFSETQ. The CDR3 protein is CASSVPSTDTQYF. The CDR3 DNA reads as TGCGCCAGCAGCGTACCGAGCACAGATACGCAGTATTTT.

The CDR3 DNA reads TGTGCCAGCAGCTTGACTAGCGACACCGGGGAGCTGTTTTTT. Protein sequence: CASSLTSDTGELFF. This chain links TRBV7-3 with TRBJ2-2; 8 bases match TRBD2. The CDR3 consists of 14 residues. Germline V gives CDR1 SGHTA, CDR2 FQGTGA. J was trimmed by 3 bases and V by 3 bases; bases with no gene match: 0.

This clonotype has more than one count but fewer than ten. This chain joins TRBV7-9 and TRBJ2-1; D is ambiguous. V lost 2 bases and J lost 7, with 12 bases in between. CDR3 size: 14 residues. Germline V gives CDR1 SEHNR, CDR2 FQNEAQ (reference sequence). CDR3 nucleotides: TGTGCCAGCAGCTTATATGGCTCGCGGAATGAGCAGTTCTTC. Residues: CASSLYGSRNEQFF.

Comment on this clonotype: This may stem from a read error, because a much larger clone lies one nucleotide away. CDR3 nucleotides: TGTGCCAGCAGTGAACCCAGCGGGCCGTGCAATGAGCAGTTCTTC. Amino acids: CASSEPSGPCNEQFF. This chain joins TRBV2 and TRBJ2-1; a weak D match, TRBD2 (6 bases). V was shortened by 2 bases and J by 6 bases, with 14 bases between the two germline ends. The CDR3 is made up of 15 amino acids. The germline V gene encodes CDR1 SNHLY and CDR2 FYNNEI.

The rearrangement links TRBV4-3 to TRBJ2-1; 7 nucleotides match TRBD2. The J segment lost 4 bases and the V segment lost 4 bases, leaving 10 bases of the junction unmatched. Germline V CDR1 and CDR2: LGHNA, YSLEER. The CDR3 runs to 16 residues. The CDR3 reads CASSRDLAREYNEQFF. In DNA form, the CDR3 reads TGCGCCAGCAGCCGAGATCTCGCGCGGGAGTACAATGAGCAGTTCTTC.

This clonotype was picked up a small number of times. CDR3 sequence: CASSSDRGWTGELFF. DNA of the CDR3: TGTGCCAGCAGTTCGGACAGGGGGTGGACCGGGGAGCTGTTTTTT. The chain recombines TRBV2 with TRBJ2-2; 10 nucleotides agree with TRBD1. The V and J ends lost 5 bases and 5 bases, in that order; junction bases with no gene match: 5. The CDR3 runs to 15 residues. Germline V gives CDR1 SNHLY, CDR2 FYNNEI. Combining the CDR3 with reference TRBV2 and TRBJ2-2 gives the whole variable domain EPEVTQTPSHQVTQMGQEVILRCVPISNHLYFYWYRQILGQKVEFLVSFYNNEISEKSEIFDDQFSVERPDGSNFTLKIRSTKLEDSAMYFCASSSDRGWTGELFFGEGSRLTVL.

This sequence joins TRBV4-1 and TRBJ2-2, with D possibly being TRBD1 or TRBD2 (5 bases each). Germline loops: CDR1 MGHRA, CDR2 YSYEKL. The CDR3 loop spans 16 amino acids. Trimming pared 1 base from V and 3 bases from J, leaving 12 bases between. The CDR3 protein is CASSQGRQRDTGELFF. CDR3 DNA sequence: TGCGCCAGCAGCCAAGGTCGACAGAGGGACACCGGGGAGCTGTTTTTT.

This clonotype occurred many times. The chain recombines TRBV28 with TRBJ2-7; 10 bases are shared with TRBD1. The CDR3 runs 18 residues. V shed 5 bases and J 5 bases; nucleotides not matched to a gene: 18. Germline V lookup: CDR1 MDHEN, CDR2 SYDVKM. CDR3 amino acids: CASSPPGTWDRGKHEQYF. The CDR3 coding sequence is TGTGCCAGCAGTCCCCCTGGCACCTGGGACAGGGGAAAGCACGAGCAGTACTTC.

This chain connects TRBV28 to TRBJ1-5; 7 bases map to TRBD1. The CDR3 is 14 residues long. The V gene's germline CDR1 is MDHEN and CDR2 SYDVKM. Trimming removed 5 bases from V and 5 bases from J; junction bases left unmatched: 6. The CDR3 protein is CASSTQGVYQPQHF. CDR3 nucleotide sequence: TGTGCCAGCAGTACCCAGGGGGTCTATCAGCCCCAGCATTTT.

The CDR3 DNA sequence: TGCGCCAGCAGCCCGCCGGTCGGACTAGCGGGAGGGAATGAGCAGTTCTTC. It translates to CASSPPVGLAGGNEQFF. V gene TRBV5-1 combines with J gene TRBJ2-1, with 15 nucleotides matching TRBD2. J lost 7 bases, V lost 4 bases, and 9 bases had no gene match. The germline gives CDR1 SGHRS, CDR2 YFSETQ. The CDR3 length is 17 residues.

This clonotype was seen at least ten times. The chain employs TRBV28 and TRBJ2-7; the match to TRBD1 covers 7 bases. V shed 4 bases and J 3 bases; nucleotides not matched to a gene: 6. This CDR3 region has 14 residues. CDR1 is MDHEN, CDR2 SYDVKM, per germline. The CDR3 DNA follows: TGTGCCAGCAGTTCCCCGGGACAGCTCTACGAGCAGTACTTC. It translates to CASSSPGQLYEQYF.

The CDR3 loop reads CASIRGGPGGANSPLHF. CDR3 DNA: TGTGCCAGCATAAGGGGGGGTCCCGGGGGCGCGAATTCACCCCTCCACTTT. The chain couples TRBV6-1 to TRBJ1-6, with a possible D match to TRBD1 (6 bases). V lost 7 bases and J 7 bases, leaving 23 bases between the germline ends. This CDR3 has 17 residues. Germline CDR1 is MNHNS and CDR2 is SASEGT.